This T cell receptor (beta chain) derives from a study of T cells in women clearing cervical HPV infection. General study results and limits: Associations may precede or follow infection; HPV-specific or memory T cells were not isolated.

Cervical HPV DNA detected by MY09/MY11 PCR, typed by dot-blot. Of note for this clone: The antigen is undetermined. The read comes to an end 3 residues before the CDR3 does, leaving the germline J gene to fill in the end.

The method was immunoSEQ multiplex PCR; TCRdb's version includes in-frame clones alone and lacks a portion of them. In all, the sample yields tens of thousands of clones. Germline assignment: CDR1 SGHRS and CDR2 YFSETQ. There are 16 residues in the CDR3. V lost 7 bases, J lost 1 base, and 10 bases stayed unmatched. Sequenced: blood buffy coat. This rearrangement joins TRBV5-1 to TRBJ1-1; 10 nucleotides match TRBD1. The sequence was collected from a woman between 18 and 70 years old with a cervical HPV16 infection that either progressed to CIN3+ or cleared (not recorded which). The CDR3: CASGPGTGVQNTEAFF. The CDR3 DNA, read in part, is TGCGCCAGCGGCCCCGGGACAGGGGTCCAGAACACTGAA.